This T cell receptor (beta chain) was captured in a study of monozygotic twins with inflammatory bowel disease. After re-calling the 5' RACE reads, TCRdb lists one entry per CDR3 protein, DNA absent. Here the sample table reports approximately 390,000 distinct CDR3 sequences. This receptor was identified in a human donor with ulcerative colitis or Crohn's disease, or a healthy co-twin of an affected twin (not recorded which). The specimen sequenced was blood.

The CDR3 protein is CASSPQGDTEAFF. V gene TRBV18 combines with J gene TRBJ1-1; the D gene TCRdb calls, TRBD1, cannot be checked with no DNA. The CDR3 runs 13 residues. CDR1 KGHSH and CDR2 LQKENI come from the germline V gene.